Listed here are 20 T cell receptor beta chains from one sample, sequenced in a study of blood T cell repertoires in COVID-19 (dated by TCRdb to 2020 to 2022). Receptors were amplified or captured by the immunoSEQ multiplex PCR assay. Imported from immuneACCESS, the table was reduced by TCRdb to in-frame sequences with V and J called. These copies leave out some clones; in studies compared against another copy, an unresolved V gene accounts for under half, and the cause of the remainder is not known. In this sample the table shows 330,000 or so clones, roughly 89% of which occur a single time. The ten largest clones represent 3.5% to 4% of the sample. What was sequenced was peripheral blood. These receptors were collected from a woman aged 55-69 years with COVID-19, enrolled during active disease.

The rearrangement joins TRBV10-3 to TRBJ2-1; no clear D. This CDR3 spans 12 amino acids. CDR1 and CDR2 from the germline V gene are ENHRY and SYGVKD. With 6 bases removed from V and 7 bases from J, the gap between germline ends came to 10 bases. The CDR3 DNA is TGTGCCATCAGCCCGACCGGGAATGAGCAGTTCTTC. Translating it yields CAISPTGNEQFF.

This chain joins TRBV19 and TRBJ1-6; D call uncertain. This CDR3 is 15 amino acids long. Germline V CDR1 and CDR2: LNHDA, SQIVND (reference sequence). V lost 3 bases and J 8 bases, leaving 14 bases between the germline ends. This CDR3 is CASSIRLSWDSPLHF. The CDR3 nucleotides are TGTGCCAGTAGTATTAGACTATCATGGGATTCACCCCTCCACTTT.

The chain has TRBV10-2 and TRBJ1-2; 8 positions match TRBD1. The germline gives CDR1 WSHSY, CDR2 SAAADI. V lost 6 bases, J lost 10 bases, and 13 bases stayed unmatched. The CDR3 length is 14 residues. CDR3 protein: CASRSGGAGSDYTF. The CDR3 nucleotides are TGCGCCAGCAGGTCAGGGGGCGCTGGGTCGGACTACACCTTC.

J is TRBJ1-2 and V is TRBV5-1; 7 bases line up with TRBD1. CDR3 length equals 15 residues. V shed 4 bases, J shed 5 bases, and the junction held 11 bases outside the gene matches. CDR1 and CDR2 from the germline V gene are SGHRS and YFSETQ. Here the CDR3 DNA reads TGCGCCAGCAGCCCCTGGGACAGAGGTTTATATGGCTACACCTTC. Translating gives CASSPWDRGLYGYTF.

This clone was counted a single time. The CDR3 loop is CASSIEGGPTGELFF. CDR3 DNA: TGCGCCAGCAGCATTGAGGGGGGGCCCACCGGGGAGCTGTTTTTT. This chain connects TRBV5-1 to TRBJ2-2; TRBD2 might be the D (7 bases). The CDR3 is made up of 15 amino acids. CDR1 and CDR2 (germline): SGHRS, YFSETQ. The ends were cut back, 4 bases at V and 4 bases at J, with 14 bases in the middle.

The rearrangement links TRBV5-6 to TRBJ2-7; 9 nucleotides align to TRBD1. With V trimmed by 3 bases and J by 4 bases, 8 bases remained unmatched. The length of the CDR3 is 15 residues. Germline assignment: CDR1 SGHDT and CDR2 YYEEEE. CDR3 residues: CASSSKGQGQYEQYF. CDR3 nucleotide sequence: TGTGCCAGCAGCTCGAAGGGACAGGGACAGTACGAGCAGTACTTC. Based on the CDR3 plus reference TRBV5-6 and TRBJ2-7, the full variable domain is DAGVTQSPTHLIKTRGQQVTLRCSPKSGHDTVSWYQQALGQGPQFIFQYYEEEERQRGNFPDRFSGHQFPNYSSELNVNALLLGDSALYLCASSSKGQGQYEQYFGPGTRLTVT.

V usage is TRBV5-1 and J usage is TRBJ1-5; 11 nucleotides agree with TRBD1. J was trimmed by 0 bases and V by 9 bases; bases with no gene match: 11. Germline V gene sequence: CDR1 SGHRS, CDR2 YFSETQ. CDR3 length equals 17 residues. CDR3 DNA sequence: TGCGCCAACCTTTGGACAGGGGGCAGGGATAGCAATCAGCCCCAGCATTTT. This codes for CANLWTGGRDSNQPQHF. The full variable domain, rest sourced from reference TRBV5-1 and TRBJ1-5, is KAGVTQTPRYLIKTRGQQVTLSCSPISGHRSVSWYQQTPGQGLQFLFEYFSETQRNKGNFPGRFSGRQFSNSRSEMNVSTLELGDSALYLCANLWTGGRDSNQPQHFGDGTRLSIL.

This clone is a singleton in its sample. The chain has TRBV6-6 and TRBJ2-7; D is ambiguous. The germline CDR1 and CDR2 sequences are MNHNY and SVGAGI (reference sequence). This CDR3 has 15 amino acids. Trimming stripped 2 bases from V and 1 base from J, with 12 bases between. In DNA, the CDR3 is TGTGCCAGCAGTTACCGCCAGACATATTCCTACGAGCAGTACTTC. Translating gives CASSYRQTYSYEQYF.

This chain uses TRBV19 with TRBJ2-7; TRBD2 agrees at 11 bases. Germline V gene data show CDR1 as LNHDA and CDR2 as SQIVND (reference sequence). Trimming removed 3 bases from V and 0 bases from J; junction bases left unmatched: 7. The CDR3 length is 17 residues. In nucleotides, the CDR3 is TGTGCCAGTAGTATCTCTAGCGGGGGGCGGAGCTCCTACGAGCAGTACTTC. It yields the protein CASSISSGGRSSYEQYF.

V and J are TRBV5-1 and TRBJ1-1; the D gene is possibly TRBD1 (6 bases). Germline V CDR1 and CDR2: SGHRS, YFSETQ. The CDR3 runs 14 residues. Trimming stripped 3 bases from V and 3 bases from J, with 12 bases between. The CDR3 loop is CASSYAGADTEAFF. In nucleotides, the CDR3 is TGCGCCAGCAGCTACGCAGGGGCCGACACTGAAGCTTTCTTT.

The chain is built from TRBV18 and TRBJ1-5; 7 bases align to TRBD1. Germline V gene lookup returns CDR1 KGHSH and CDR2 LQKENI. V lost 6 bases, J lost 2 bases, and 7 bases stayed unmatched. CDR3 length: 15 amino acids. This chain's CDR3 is CASSLEDRGNQPQHF. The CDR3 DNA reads TGTGCCAGCTCCCTGGAAGACAGGGGCAATCAGCCCCAGCATTTT.

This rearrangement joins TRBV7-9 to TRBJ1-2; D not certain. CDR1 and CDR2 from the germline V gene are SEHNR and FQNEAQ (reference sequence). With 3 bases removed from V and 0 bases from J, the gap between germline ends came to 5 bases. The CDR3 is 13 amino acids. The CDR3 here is CASSLSTNYGYTF. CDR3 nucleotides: TGTGCCAGCAGCTTGTCCACTAACTATGGCTACACCTTC.

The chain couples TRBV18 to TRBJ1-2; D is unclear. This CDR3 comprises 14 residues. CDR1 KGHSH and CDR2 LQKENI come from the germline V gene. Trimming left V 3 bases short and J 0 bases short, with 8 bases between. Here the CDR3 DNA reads TGTGCCAGCTCACCGCTAGCGGCTAACTATGGCTACACCTTC. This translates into CASSPLAANYGYTF.

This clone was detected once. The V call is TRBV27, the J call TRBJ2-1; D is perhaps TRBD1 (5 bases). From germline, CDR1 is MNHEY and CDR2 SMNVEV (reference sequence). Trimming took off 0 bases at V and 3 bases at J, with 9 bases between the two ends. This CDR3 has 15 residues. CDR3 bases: TGTGCCAGCAGTTTATCCGACAGCTTCTACAATGAGCAGTTCTTC. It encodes CASSLSDSFYNEQFF.

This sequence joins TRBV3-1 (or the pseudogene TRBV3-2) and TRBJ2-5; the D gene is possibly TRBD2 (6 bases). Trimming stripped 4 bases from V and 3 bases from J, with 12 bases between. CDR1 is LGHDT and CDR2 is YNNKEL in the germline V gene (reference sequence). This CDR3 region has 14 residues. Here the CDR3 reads CASSLLGRKETQYF. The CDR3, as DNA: TGTGCCAGCAGCCTTCTCGGGAGAAAAGAGACCCAGTACTTC.

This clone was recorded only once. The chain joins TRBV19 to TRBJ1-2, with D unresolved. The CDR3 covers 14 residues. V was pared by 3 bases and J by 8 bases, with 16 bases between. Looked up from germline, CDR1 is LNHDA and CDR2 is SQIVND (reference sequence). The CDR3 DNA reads TGTGCCAGTAGTATCCTTAGCCCCACCTGGGGCTACACCTTC. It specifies CASSILSPTWGYTF.

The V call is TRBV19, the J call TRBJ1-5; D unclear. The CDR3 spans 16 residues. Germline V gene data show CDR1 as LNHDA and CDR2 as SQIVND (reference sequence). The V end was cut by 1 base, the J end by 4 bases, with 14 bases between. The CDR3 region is CASSIAGLGRNQPQHF. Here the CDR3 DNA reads TGTGCCAGTAGTATAGCGGGATTAGGGAGAAATCAGCCCCAGCATTTT.

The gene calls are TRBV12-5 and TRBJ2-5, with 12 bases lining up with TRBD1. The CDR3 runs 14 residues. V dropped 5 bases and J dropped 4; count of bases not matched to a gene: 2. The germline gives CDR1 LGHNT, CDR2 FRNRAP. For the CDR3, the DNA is TGTGCTAGTGGTCCGGGACAGGGGGCAGAGACCCAGTACTTC. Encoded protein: CASGPGQGAETQYF.

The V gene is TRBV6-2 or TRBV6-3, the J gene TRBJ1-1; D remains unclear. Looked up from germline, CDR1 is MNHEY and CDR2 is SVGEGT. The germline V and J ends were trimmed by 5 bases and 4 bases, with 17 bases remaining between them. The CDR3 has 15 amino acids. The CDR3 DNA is TGTGCCAGCAGTGTCCGACAAACCTTAGGCACTGAAGCTTTCTTT. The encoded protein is CASSVRQTLGTEAFF.

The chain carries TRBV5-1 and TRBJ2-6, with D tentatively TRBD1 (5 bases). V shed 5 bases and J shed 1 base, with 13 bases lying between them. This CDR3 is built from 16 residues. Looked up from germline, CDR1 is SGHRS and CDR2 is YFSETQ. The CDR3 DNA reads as TGCGCCAGCAGTGCAGGGCCCATTTCTGGGGCCAACGTCCTGACTTTC. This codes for CASSAGPISGANVLTF. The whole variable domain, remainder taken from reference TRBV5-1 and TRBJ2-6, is KAGVTQTPRYLIKTRGQQVTLSCSPISGHRSVSWYQQTPGQGLQFLFEYFSETQRNKGNFPGRFSGRQFSNSRSEMNVSTLELGDSALYLCASSAGPISGANVLTFGAGSRLTVL.